The source of this TCR beta chain is a study of molecular identifiers for immune sequencing clone quantification. TCRdb re-derived calls from the PCR reads in MiXCR, one entry per CDR3 protein. Of approximately 670,000 distinct CDR3 sequences in the sample, about 20% were seen once. The CDR3 is 14 amino acids. Losses at the gene ends were 3 bases for V and 6 bases for J; bases not matched to a gene: 5. Germline loops: CDR1 MNHEY, CDR2 SVGAGI. The table lists this clonotype with many counts. The rearrangement joins TRBV6-5 to TRBJ1-5; 7 bases map to TRBD1. This receptor was identified in a human donor in good health. Some libraries in this study had Jurkat cell RNA spiked in. Sequenced material: naive CD8+ T cells from blood, with Jurkat cell RNA spiked in. The sample's subset: FACS-sorted CD8+CD4-CCR7+CD45RA+ naive T cells. Here the CDR3 reads CASSYGQGVQPQHF. Written as DNA, the CDR3 is TGTGCCAGCAGTTATGGGCAGGGGGTTCAGCCCCAGCATTTT.